This T cell receptor beta chain was profiled in a study of OX40 agonist ivuxolimab in advanced cancers. Study overall: Across the patients, intravenous ivuxolimab was delivered every 2 weeks at 0.01 to 10 mg/kg. Previous treatment with anti-PD-1, anti-PD-L1 or anti-CTLA-4 therapy was allowed; less than 45% had received some.

Germline lookup yields CDR1 MGHRA and CDR2 YSYEKL. The CDR3 is made up of 17 amino acids. The junction had 3 bases not matched to a gene; V was cut back by 2 bases and J by 0 bases. General study results and limits: CD8+ T cells showed, on average, more clonal expansion than CD4+ cells.

As concerns this clone: Its antigen is still unknown.

Sequencing used immunoSEQ multiplex PCR; TCRdb keeps in-frame clones, though not all of them. The sample records around 29,000 clones, under 90% being singletons. V usage is TRBV4-1 and J usage is TRBJ1-4, with 10 bases fitting TRBD1. The sequence derives from an adult with an advanced solid tumor such as melanoma, head and neck, liver or kidney cancer. The sequences come from CD4+ or CD8+ T cells sorted from blood, collected in a trial of the OX40 agonist ivuxolimab. CDR3 protein: CASSQRGTGATNEKLFF. The CDR3 DNA reads TGCGCCAGCAGCCAACGAGGGACAGGGGCAACTAATGAAAAACTGTTTTTT.